Sequencing of this T cell receptor (beta chain) was carried out in a study of shared clonotypes between healthy human individuals. Samples underwent the assay at deep level. Libraries were prepared by immunoSEQ multiplex PCR; TCRdb keeps only in-frame clonotypes and omits some of them. Among some 1.5 million clones listed, approximately 96% were seen once. Study outcomes and limitations: Only blood was sampled; tissue repertoires likely differ.

The V and J ends lost 5 bases and 0 bases respectively, with 14 bases between them. Per the germline V gene, CDR1 is SGHDT and CDR2 is YYEEEE. The CDR3 contains 15 residues. Comment on this clone: Its specificity is not known.

The sequence was collected from a man aged 25 to 40 in good health. The chain uses TRBV5-6 and TRBJ1-1; D possibly corresponds to TRBD1 (6 bases). Sequenced material: naive CD4+ T cells sorted from blood. The subset: CD45RA+ positively selected. CDR3 amino acids: CASSRRRGMNTEAFF. In DNA, the CDR3 is TGTGCCAGCAGTCGGCGGAGGGGGATGAACACTGAAGCTTTCTTT. Variable domain in full (rest from reference TRBV5-6 and TRBJ1-1): DAGVTQSPTHLIKTRGQQVTLRCSPKSGHDTVSWYQQALGQGPQFIFQYYEEEERQRGNFPDRFSGHQFPNYSSELNVNALLLGDSALYLCASSRRRGMNTEAFFGQGTRLTVV.